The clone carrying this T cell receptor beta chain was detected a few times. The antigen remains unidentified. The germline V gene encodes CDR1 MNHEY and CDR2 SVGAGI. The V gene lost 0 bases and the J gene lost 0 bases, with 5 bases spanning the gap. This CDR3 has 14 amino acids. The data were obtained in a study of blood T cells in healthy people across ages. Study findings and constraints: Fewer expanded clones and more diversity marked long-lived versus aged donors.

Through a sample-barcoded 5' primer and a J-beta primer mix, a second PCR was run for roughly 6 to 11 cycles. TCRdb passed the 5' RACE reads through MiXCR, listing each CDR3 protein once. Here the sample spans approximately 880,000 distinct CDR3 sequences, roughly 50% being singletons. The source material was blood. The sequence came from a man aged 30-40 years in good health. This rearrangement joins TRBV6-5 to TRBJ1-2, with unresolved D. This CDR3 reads CASSYSRTNYGYTF. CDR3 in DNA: TGTGCCAGCAGTTACTCGAGGACTAACTATGGCTACACCTTC.